One and the same sample provided the 26 T cell receptor beta chains below, sequenced in a study of glioma-infiltrating T cells after dendritic cell vaccination. TCRdb's copy holds only in-frame clones and misses some; the assay was immunoSEQ multiplex PCR. The table includes about 73,000 clones, about 80% detected once. Sequenced here: blood, sampled before dendritic cell vaccination. The origin of the receptors is a human donor with glioblastoma.

A single count supports this clone. This sequence joins TRBV19 and TRBJ2-5, with D maybe TRBD2 (6 bases). The DNA end is more similar to TRBJ2-7, so the J call may be wrong. The CDR3 runs 17 residues. Germline CDR1 and CDR2: LNHDA and SQIVND (reference sequence). The CDR3 DNA follows: TGTGCCAGTAGCCTTCTTACCGGGACTTGGGATTTTTACGAGCAGTACTTC. Translating it yields CASSLLTGTWDFYEQYF.

The chain joins TRBV5-1 to TRBJ2-1; D gene uncertain. The CDR3 is 14 residues long. V lost 2 bases and J 7 bases, leaving 13 bases between the germline ends. Germline assignment: CDR1 SGHRS and CDR2 YFSETQ. This CDR3 is CASSFSRSVNEQFF. CDR3 bases: TGCGCCAGCAGCTTTTCCCGTAGTGTTAATGAGCAGTTCTTC.

The chain links TRBV4-1 to TRBJ2-1, with 7 bases identical to TRBD1. The CDR3 consists of 14 residues. Germline V gene lookup returns CDR1 MGHRA and CDR2 YSYEKL. J was trimmed by 8 bases and V by 1 base; bases with no gene match: 5. The CDR3 is CASSQVGTDDEQFF. The CDR3 DNA is TGCGCCAGCAGCCAAGTCGGGACAGACGATGAGCAGTTCTTC.

This sequence joins TRBV19 and TRBJ1-1, with D possibly TRBD1 on 6 matching bases. V lost 3 bases to trimming and J lost 4 bases, with 12 bases between them. This CDR3 is built from 14 residues. Germline-derived CDR1 and CDR2 are LNHDA and SQIVND (reference sequence). CDR3 region: CASSMTGGVTEAFF. CDR3 bases: TGTGCCAGTAGTATGACAGGAGGAGTCACTGAAGCTTTCTTT.

Only a few counts were recorded for this clone. This rearrangement joins TRBV10-2 to TRBJ2-7, with D possibly TRBD2 on 6 matching bases. Germline-derived CDR1 and CDR2 are WSHSY and SAAADI. The CDR3 covers 15 residues. V lost 0 bases and J 7 bases, leaving 16 bases between the germline ends. The CDR3 here is CASSESTAGGKEQYV. The CDR3 DNA is TGCGCCAGCAGTGAGTCCACGGCCGGGGGTAAGGAGCAGTACGTC.

This clone was observed a single time. V gene TRBV9 combines with J gene TRBJ2-1, with 11 positions matching TRBD1. Germline V gene lookup returns CDR1 SGDLS and CDR2 YYNGEE. The CDR3 runs to 15 residues. With 3 bases clipped from V and 6 bases from J, the junction kept 5 bases outside the gene matches. The CDR3 region is CASSARTGGANEQFF. The CDR3, as DNA: TGTGCCAGCAGCGCAAGGACAGGGGGCGCCAATGAGCAGTTCTTC.

The chain combines TRBV7-3 with TRBJ1-2; D perhaps matches TRBD1 (5 bases). Trimming removed 5 bases from V and 8 bases from J, with 24 bases in between. Germline assignment: CDR1 SGHTA and CDR2 FQGTGA. This CDR3 region has 16 residues. The chain's CDR3 is CASSRGGTPGEGGYTF. In DNA form, the CDR3 reads TGTGCCAGCAGCCGGGGTGGGACGCCGGGAGAGGGGGGCTACACCTTC.

The chain couples TRBV30 to TRBJ2-3; TRBD2 matches 11 bases. The CDR3 is 14 amino acids. V lost 2 bases, J lost 5 bases, and 3 bases stayed unmatched. Germline-derived CDR1 and CDR2 are GTSNPN and SVGIG (reference sequence). The CDR3 nucleotides are TGTGCCTGGAGTTCGACTAGCGGGAAAGATACGCAGTATTTT. Protein product: CAWSSTSGKDTQYF.

V gene TRBV19 combines with J gene TRBJ2-7; TRBD1 is a possible D gene (5 bases). The CDR3 runs 16 residues. Per germline, CDR1 LNHDA and CDR2 SQIVND (reference sequence). V lost 1 base, J lost 2 bases, and 15 bases lay in between. The CDR3 is CASSIGRGSGAYEQYF. The CDR3 region has the DNA TGTGCCAGTAGTATAGGTAGGGGTTCCGGCGCCTACGAGCAGTACTTC.

The chain has TRBV27 and TRBJ1-6; D is possibly TRBD1 (5 bases). CDR3 length equals 14 residues. The V gene lost 6 bases and the J gene lost 3 bases, with 9 bases spanning the gap. Germline V gene data show CDR1 as MNHEY and CDR2 as SMNVEV (reference sequence). This chain's CDR3 is CASRTELYNSPLHF. The DNA for the CDR3 is TGTGCCAGCAGGACAGAGCTCTATAATTCACCCCTCCACTTT.

Worth noting for this clone: Given the absence of the conserved phenylalanine or tryptophan at the CDR3 end, a read error is likely. The rearrangement uses TRBV6-4 and TRBJ1-2; 8 bases are shared with TRBD1. This CDR3 is 13 amino acids long. The junction had 7 bases not matched to a gene; V was cut back by 4 bases and J by 9 bases. The germline V gene has CDR1 MRHNA and CDR2 SNTAGT. Here the CDR3 DNA reads TGTGCCAGCAGTGGCGGACAGGGCTCCAGCTACACCCTC. Protein: CASSGGQGSSYTL.

The CDR3 DNA sequence: TGTGCCAGCAGGGAGAACTATGGCTACACCTTC. Translating it yields CASRENYGYTF. The V call is TRBV6-5, the J call TRBJ1-2; D gene uncertain. In germline, CDR1 is MNHEY, CDR2 SVGAGI. This CDR3 contains 11 residues. Trimming took off 6 bases at V and 2 bases at J, with 4 bases between the two ends.

This clone has just a few counts. The V gene is TRBV10-3, the J gene TRBJ1-3; D is perhaps TRBD1 (6 bases). The V gene's germline CDR1 is ENHRY and CDR2 SYGVKD. V shed 2 bases and J shed 1 base, with 9 bases lying between them. The CDR3 runs to 15 residues. The CDR3 sequence: CAISETGQSGNTIYF. For the CDR3, the DNA is TGTGCCATCAGTGAGACAGGGCAATCTGGAAACACCATATATTTT.

This clone was detected once. One end of the junction is discordant with germline, which a read error may explain. The chain is built from TRBV19 and TRBJ2-7, with 9 bases lining up with TRBD1. Germline CDR1 reads LNHDA; CDR2 reads SQIVND (reference sequence). The CDR3 is 14 residues long. CDR3 in amino acids: CASRIGGTGTEQYF. CDR3 in DNA: TGTGCCAGTAGGATAGGCGGGACAGGGACCGAGCAGTACTTC.

This clone was observed a handful of times. The genes are TRBV4-2 and TRBJ1-4; D may be TRBD1 (6 bases). The CDR3 is made up of 16 amino acids. V lost 4 bases and J 5 bases, leaving 17 bases between the germline ends. Germline loops: CDR1 LGHNA, CDR2 YNFKEQ. CDR3 sequence: CASSRGETGQNEKLFF. CDR3 sequence (DNA): TGTGCCAGCAGCCGAGGAGAGACAGGTCAAAATGAAAAACTGTTTTTT.

V gene TRBV5-1 combines with J gene TRBJ1-1; 7 bases line up with TRBD1. The CDR3 runs to 14 residues. The V segment lost 3 bases and the J segment 6 bases; nucleotides outside the gene matches: 8. Germline V lookup: CDR1 SGHRS, CDR2 YFSETQ. The CDR3 DNA reads TGCGCCAGCAGCTCCACCCCCGACAGGGCTGAAGCTTTCTTT. Its translation: CASSSTPDRAEAFF.

The rearrangement joins TRBV27 to TRBJ2-3; tentative D call: TRBD1 (6 bases). Germline V gives CDR1 MNHEY, CDR2 SMNVEV (reference sequence). The CDR3 contains 16 residues. V was pared by 2 bases and J by 3 bases, with 15 bases between. The CDR3 DNA sequence: TGTGCCAGCAGTTTAGGGGGACACCTCCTTACAGATACGCAGTATTTT. This translates into CASSLGGHLLTDTQYF.

V usage is TRBV5-1 and J usage is TRBJ2-2; tentatively, D is TRBD1 (6 bases). V lost 6 bases and J 6 bases, leaving 15 bases between the germline ends. The CDR3 is made up of 14 amino acids. CDR1 SGHRS and CDR2 YFSETQ come from the germline V gene. CDR3 nucleotides: TGCGCCAGCACCCCCGACAGGTGGGCCGGGGAGCTGTTTTTT. It yields the protein CASTPDRWAGELFF.

J is TRBJ2-7 and V is TRBV21-1; TRBD1, the table's D call, was not compared with the DNA. TRBV21-1 has pseudogene status. This CDR3 spans 17 amino acids. The CDR3: CASSKGIGTGESYEQYV. CDR3 nucleotide sequence: TGTGCCAGCAGCAAAGGGATTGGGACAGGGGAAAGCTACGAGCAGTACGTC.

The chain couples TRBV18 to TRBJ1-5; D not resolved. The CDR3 runs 15 residues. Germline-derived CDR1 and CDR2 are KGHSH and LQKENI. Trimming took 2 bases from V and 3 from J, leaving 11 bases between them. CDR3 bases: TGTGCCAGCTCACCAGTCCAGGATTCCAATCAGCCCCAGCATTTT. Translated, it gives CASSPVQDSNQPQHF.

V usage is TRBV19 and J usage is TRBJ2-7, with D possibly being TRBD2 (6 bases). The germline V and J ends were trimmed by 4 bases and 5 bases, with 21 bases remaining between them. From germline, CDR1 is LNHDA and CDR2 SQIVND (reference sequence). The CDR3 loop spans 16 amino acids. CDR3 protein: CASSTTGGGVRNEQYF. CDR3 sequence (DNA): TGTGCCAGTAGTACCACAGGAGGCGGGGTCAGGAACGAGCAGTACTTC.

The V gene is TRBV19, the J gene TRBJ1-2; TRBD1 matches at 7 bases. This CDR3 is built from 15 residues. Trimming at V came to 2 bases and at J to 5 bases, leaving 8 bases not matched to a gene. Germline V gives CDR1 LNHDA, CDR2 SQIVND (reference sequence). The CDR3 DNA is TGTGCCAGTAGTATACCAAGGGGACAGCAGTATGGCTACACCTTC. Protein product: CASSIPRGQQYGYTF.

The chain carries TRBV7-9 and TRBJ2-2, with D hard to call. CDR1 and CDR2 (germline): SEHNR, FQNEAQ (reference sequence). The CDR3 totals 16 residues. V was shortened by 5 bases and J by 1 base, with 14 bases between the two germline ends. The CDR3: CASSRSDILNTGELFF. The CDR3 region has the DNA TGTGCCAGCAGCCGATCTGACATTCTGAACACCGGGGAGCTGTTTTTT.

This rearrangement joins TRBV4-2 to TRBJ1-4; 10 nucleotides line up with TRBD1. The CDR3 spans 16 residues. J lost 6 bases, V lost 4 bases, and 8 bases had no gene match. Germline V CDR1 and CDR2: LGHNA, YNFKEQ. The CDR3 spells CASSPSIGTGDEKLFF. The DNA for the CDR3 is TGTGCCAGCAGCCCCAGCATAGGGACAGGGGATGAAAAACTGTTTTTT.

This chain joins TRBV25-1 and TRBJ2-3; the D gene is possibly TRBD2 (5 bases). CDR1 MGHDK and CDR2 SYGVNS come from the germline V gene. Trimming shortened V by 0 bases and J by 1 base, and 11 bases separated the two germline ends. The CDR3 consists of 16 residues. CDR3 in amino acids: CASSEYSPRGTDTQYF. In DNA, the CDR3 is TGTGCCAGCAGTGAATATAGTCCGAGGGGCACAGATACGCAGTATTTT. Full variable domain (outside the CDR3, taken from reference TRBV25-1 and TRBJ2-3): EADIYQTPRYLVIGTGKKITLECSQTMGHDKMYWYQQDPGMELHLIHYSYGVNSTEKGDLSSESTVSRIRTEHFPLTLESARPSHTSQYLCASSEYSPRGTDTQYFGPGTRLTVL.

The chain is built from TRBV5-1 and TRBJ2-1; the D gene is possibly TRBD2 (6 bases). Trimming took 0 bases from V and 4 from J, leaving 11 bases between them. Germline loops: CDR1 SGHRS, CDR2 YFSETQ. The CDR3 contains 15 residues. CDR3 sequence reads: CASSLVAEGYNEQFF. CDR3 coding DNA: TGCGCCAGCAGCTTGGTAGCGGAGGGTTACAATGAGCAGTTCTTC.